Below, one TCR beta chain is given with its context. Ages ranged from about 18 to 90 years, with residence in 24 US areas. Per germline, CDR1 SGHNT and CDR2 YYREEE (reference sequence). The CDR3 totals 14 residues. The J segment lost 7 bases and the V segment lost 3 bases, leaving 5 bases of the junction unmatched. The data belong to a study of blood T cell repertoires in COVID-19. The protocol was immunoSEQ multiplex PCR, while the TCRdb copy is restricted to in-frame clones and leaves out a portion. The sample has roughly 430,000 clones, over 75% seen once. The rearrangement uses TRBV5-4 and TRBJ1-1; 11 nucleotides align to TRBD1. Sequenced sample: PBMCs or T cells enriched from blood (not recorded which). This TCR came from a woman aged 40 to 49 with acute COVID-19. CDR3 nucleotides: TGTGCCAGCAGCTACCGGGACAGGGGGATTGAAGCTTTCTTT. Protein sequence: CASSYRDRGIEAFF.